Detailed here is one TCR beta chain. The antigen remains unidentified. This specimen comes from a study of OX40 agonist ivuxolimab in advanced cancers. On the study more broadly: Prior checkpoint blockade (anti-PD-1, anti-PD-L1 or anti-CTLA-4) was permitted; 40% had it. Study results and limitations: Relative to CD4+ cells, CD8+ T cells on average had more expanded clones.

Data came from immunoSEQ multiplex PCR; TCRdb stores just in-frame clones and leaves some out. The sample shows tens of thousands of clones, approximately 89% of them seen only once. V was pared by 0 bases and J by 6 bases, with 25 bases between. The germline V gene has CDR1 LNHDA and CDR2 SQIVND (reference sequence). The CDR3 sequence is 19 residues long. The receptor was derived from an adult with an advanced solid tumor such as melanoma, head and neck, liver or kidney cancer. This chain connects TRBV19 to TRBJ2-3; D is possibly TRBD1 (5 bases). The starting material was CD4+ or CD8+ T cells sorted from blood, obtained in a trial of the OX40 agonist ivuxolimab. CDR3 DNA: TGTGCCAGTAGTATAGATCGCCTAGGGGTAGCAGGAGTTGGGGATACGCAGTATTTT. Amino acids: CASSIDRLGVAGVGDTQYF. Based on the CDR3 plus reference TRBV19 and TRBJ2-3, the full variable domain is DGGITQSPKYLFRKEGQNVTLSCEQNLNHDAMYWYRQDPGQGLRLIYYSQIVNDFQKGDIAEGYSVSREKKESFPLTVTSAQKNPTAFYLCASSIDRLGVAGVGDTQYFGPGTRLTVL.